This TCR beta chain was sequenced during a study of blood T cell repertoires in COVID-19. Study overall: The analysed material was cDNA or gDNA that came from T cells, B-cell-depleted T cells, or PBMCs.

Germline loops: CDR1 LGHDT, CDR2 YNNKEL (reference sequence). V lost 8 bases and J lost 7, with 12 bases in between. This CDR3 comprises 12 residues. Authors' methods: Amplified reference gene primers provided the basis for estimating nucleated cell counts. Sequencing used immunoSEQ multiplex PCR; TCRdb keeps in-frame clones, though not all of them. Clone size and the V and J calls come from that table; the DNA yielded D and trimming. In the table there are roughly 200,000 clones, about nine tenths of which are singletons. The sequenced sample was peripheral blood. The chain recombines TRBV3-1 (or the pseudogene TRBV3-2) with TRBJ2-1; D is undetermined. The source of this sequence is a man aged 35 to 55 with acute or convalescent COVID-19. The CDR3 region has the DNA TGTGCCAGCGCTAGACTGGCAAATGAGCAGTTCTTC. This encodes CASARLANEQFF.